This TCR beta chain was sequenced for a study of shared clonotypes between healthy human individuals. Some clones are missing from TCRdb's copy, which holds only in-frame ones; the method was immunoSEQ multiplex PCR. The sample contains about 2 million clones, 85% to 95% of which appear only once. Positive CCR7 selection of CD45RO-negative cells yielded the naive CD8 cells, and terminally differentiated effector memory CD45RA+ cells were excluded. The junction had 7 bases not matched to a gene; V was cut back by 5 bases and J by 5 bases. Germline CDR1 reads SGHTA; CDR2 reads FQGNSA. This CDR3 contains 16 residues. This clone was detected only once.

This sequence was found in a man between 18 and 29 years old in good health. The rearrangement joins TRBV7-2 to TRBJ2-1, with 12 bases lining up with TRBD2. The source material was naive CD8+ T cells sorted from blood. Here the CDR3 DNA reads TGTGCCAGCAGCGGGAGACTAGCGGGAGTGAACAATGAGCAGTTCTTC. Its protein is CASSGRLAGVNNEQFF.